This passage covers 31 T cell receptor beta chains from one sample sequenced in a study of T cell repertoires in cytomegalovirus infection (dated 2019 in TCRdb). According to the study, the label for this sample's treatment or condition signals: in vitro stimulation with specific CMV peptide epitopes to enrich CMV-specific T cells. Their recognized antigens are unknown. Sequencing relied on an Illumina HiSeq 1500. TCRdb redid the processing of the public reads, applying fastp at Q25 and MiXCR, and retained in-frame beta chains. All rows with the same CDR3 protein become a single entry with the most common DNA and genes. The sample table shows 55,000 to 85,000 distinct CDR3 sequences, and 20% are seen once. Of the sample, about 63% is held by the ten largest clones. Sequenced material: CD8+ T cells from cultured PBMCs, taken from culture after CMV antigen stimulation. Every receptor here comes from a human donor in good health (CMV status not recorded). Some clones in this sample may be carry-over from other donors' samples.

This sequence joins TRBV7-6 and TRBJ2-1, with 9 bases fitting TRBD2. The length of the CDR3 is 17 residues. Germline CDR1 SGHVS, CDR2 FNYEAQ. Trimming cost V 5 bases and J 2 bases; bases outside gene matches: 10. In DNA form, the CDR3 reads TGTGCCAGCAGCCTTAGGTCAGCTAGCGGGGCCTACAATGAGCAGTTCTTC. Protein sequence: CASSLRSASGAYNEQFF.

The chain's CDR3 is CASSYSLGTEAFF. CDR3 sequence (DNA): TGTGCCAGCAGTTACAGCCTTGGGACTGAAGCTTTCTTT. V usage is TRBV6-2 or TRBV6-3 and J usage is TRBJ1-1; D not resolved. V shed 2 bases and J shed 5 bases, with 9 bases lying between them. The germline gives CDR1 MNHEY, CDR2 SVGEGT. The CDR3 is made up of 13 amino acids.

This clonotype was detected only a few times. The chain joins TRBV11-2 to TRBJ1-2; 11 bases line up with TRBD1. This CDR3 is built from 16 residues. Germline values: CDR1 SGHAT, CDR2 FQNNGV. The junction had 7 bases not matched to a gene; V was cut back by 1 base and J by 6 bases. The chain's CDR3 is CASSLVRDRGVDGYTF. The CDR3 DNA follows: TGTGCCAGCAGCTTAGTTCGGGACAGGGGGGTCGATGGCTACACCTTC.

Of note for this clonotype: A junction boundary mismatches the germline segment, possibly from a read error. CDR3 protein: CTSSFPRPETDFQETQYF. The CDR3 DNA reads as TGCACCAGCAGCTTCCCTCGACCCGAGACAGACTTTCAAGAGACCCAGTACTTC. The V gene is TRBV5-1, the J gene TRBJ2-5; a weak D match, TRBD1 (5 bases). The CDR3 spans 18 residues. Germline CDR1 and CDR2: SGHRS and YFSETQ.

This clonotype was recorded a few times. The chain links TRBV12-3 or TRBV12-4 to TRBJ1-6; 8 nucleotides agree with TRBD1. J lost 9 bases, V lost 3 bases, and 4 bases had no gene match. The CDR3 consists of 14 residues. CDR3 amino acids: CASSFATGASPLHF. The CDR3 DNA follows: TGTGCCAGCAGTTTTGCGACAGGGGCTTCACCCCTCCACTTT.

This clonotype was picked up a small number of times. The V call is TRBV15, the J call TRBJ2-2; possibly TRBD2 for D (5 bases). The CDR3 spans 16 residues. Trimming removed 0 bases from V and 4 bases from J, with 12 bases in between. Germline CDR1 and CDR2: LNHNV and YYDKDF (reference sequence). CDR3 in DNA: TGTGCCACCAGCAGAGATGGAGGCAGAAGCACCGGGGAGCTGTTTTTT. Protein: CATSRDGGRSTGELFF.

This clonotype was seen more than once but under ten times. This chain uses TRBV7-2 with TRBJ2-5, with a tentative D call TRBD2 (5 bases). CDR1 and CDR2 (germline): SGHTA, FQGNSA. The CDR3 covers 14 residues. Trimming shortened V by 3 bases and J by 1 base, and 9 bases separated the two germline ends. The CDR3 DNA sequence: TGTGCCAGCAGCTTCGGAGGCGGCCAAGAGACCCAGTACTTC. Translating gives CASSFGGGQETQYF.

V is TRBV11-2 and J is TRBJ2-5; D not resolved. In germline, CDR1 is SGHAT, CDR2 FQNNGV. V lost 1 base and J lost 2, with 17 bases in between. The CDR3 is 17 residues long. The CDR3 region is CASSLGPETQTQETQYF. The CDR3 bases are TGTGCCAGCAGCTTAGGACCCGAGACCCAGACTCAAGAGACCCAGTACTTC.

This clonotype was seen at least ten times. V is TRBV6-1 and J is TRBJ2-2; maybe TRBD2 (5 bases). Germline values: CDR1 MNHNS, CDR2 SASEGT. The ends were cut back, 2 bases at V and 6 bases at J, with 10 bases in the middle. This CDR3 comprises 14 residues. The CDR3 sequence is CASSESGESGELFF. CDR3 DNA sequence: TGTGCCAGCAGTGAATCCGGGGAGTCCGGGGAGCTGTTTTTT.

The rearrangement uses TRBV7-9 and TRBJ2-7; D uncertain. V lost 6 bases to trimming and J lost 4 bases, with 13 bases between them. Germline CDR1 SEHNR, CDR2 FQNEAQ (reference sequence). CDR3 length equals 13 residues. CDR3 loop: CASSFLDDYEQYF. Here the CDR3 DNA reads TGTGCCAGCAGTTTTCTCGACGATTACGAGCAGTACTTC.

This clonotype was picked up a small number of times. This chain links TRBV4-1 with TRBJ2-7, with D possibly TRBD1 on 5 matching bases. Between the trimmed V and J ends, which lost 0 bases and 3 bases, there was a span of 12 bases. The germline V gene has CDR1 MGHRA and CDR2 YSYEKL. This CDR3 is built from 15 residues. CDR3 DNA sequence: TGCGCCAGCAGCCAAGAAGGAGACAGAGGCTACGAGCAGTACTTC. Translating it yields CASSQEGDRGYEQYF.

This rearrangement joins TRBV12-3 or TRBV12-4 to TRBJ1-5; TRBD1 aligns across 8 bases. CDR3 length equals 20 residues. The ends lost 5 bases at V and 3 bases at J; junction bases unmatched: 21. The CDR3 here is CASSKSLETDRGWDNQPQHF. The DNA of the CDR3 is TGTGCCAGCAGTAAAAGCTTAGAAACTGACAGGGGATGGGACAATCAGCCCCAGCATTTT.

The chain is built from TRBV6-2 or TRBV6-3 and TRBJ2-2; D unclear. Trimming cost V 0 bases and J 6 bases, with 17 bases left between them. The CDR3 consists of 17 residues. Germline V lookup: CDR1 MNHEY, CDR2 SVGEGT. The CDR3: CASSYSPTVGFSGELFF. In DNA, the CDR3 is TGTGCCAGCAGTTACTCTCCCACCGTGGGCTTCTCCGGGGAGCTGTTTTTT.

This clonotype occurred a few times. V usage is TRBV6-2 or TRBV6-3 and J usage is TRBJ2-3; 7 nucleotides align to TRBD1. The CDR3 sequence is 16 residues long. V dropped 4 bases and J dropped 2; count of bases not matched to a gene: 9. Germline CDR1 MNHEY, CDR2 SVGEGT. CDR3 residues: CASSSAPGQFTDTQYF. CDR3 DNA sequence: TGTGCCAGCAGTTCCGCCCCGGGACAGTTCACAGATACGCAGTATTTT.

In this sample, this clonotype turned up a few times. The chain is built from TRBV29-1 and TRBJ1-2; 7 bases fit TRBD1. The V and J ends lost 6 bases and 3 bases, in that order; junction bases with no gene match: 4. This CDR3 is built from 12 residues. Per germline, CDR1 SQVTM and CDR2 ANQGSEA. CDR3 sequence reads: CSVPDRDYGYTF. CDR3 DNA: TGCAGCGTCCCTGACAGGGACTATGGCTACACCTTC.

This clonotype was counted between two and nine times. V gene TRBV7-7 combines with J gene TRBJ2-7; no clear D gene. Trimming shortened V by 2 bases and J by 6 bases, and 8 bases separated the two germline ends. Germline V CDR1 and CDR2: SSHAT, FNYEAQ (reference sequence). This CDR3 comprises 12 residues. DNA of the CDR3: TGTGCCAGCAGCTTAACCCCGGTCGAGCAGTACTTC. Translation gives CASSLTPVEQYF.

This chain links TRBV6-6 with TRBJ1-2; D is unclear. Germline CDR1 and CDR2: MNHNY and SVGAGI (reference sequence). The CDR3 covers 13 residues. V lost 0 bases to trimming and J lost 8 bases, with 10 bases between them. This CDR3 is CASSYSGDQGYTF. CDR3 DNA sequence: TGTGCCAGCAGTTACTCCGGGGATCAGGGCTACACCTTC.

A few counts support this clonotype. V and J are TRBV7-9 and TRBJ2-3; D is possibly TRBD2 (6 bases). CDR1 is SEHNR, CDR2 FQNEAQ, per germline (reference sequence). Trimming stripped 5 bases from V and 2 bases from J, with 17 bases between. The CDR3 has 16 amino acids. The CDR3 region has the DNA TGTGCCAGCAGCCCCCGGGACTCCTATCACACAGATACGCAGTATTTT. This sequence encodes CASSPRDSYHTDTQYF.

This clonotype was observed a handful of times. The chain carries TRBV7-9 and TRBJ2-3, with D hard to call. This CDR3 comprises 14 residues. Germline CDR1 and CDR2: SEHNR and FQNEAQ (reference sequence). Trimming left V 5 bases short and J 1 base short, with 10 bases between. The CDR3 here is CASSPFGGTDTQYF. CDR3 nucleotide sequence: TGTGCCAGCAGCCCCTTTGGGGGCACAGATACGCAGTATTTT.

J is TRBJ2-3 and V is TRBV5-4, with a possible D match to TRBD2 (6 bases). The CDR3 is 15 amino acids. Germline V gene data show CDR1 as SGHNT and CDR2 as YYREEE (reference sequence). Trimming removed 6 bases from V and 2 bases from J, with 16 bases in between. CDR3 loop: CASTGGYAATDTQYF. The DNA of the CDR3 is TGTGCCAGCACTGGAGGGTACGCGGCCACAGATACGCAGTATTTT.

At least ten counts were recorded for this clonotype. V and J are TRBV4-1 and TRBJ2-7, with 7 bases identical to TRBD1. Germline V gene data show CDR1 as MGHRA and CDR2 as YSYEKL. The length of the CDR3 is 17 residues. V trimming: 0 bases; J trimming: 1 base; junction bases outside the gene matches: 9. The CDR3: CASSQEGFDRVSYEQYF. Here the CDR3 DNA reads TGCGCCAGCAGCCAAGAGGGATTCGACAGGGTGTCCTACGAGCAGTACTTC.

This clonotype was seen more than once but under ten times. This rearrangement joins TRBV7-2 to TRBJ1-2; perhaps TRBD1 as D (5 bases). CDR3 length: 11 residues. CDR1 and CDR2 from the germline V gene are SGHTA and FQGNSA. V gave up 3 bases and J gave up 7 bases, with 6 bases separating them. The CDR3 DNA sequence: TGTGCCAGCAGCTTGGGGCGTGGCTACACCTTC. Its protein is CASSLGRGYTF.

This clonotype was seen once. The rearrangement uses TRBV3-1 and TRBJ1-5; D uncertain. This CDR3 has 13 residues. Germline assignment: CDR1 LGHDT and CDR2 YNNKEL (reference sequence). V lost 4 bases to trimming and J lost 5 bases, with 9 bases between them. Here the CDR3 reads CASSLNPYQPQHF. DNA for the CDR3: TGTGCCAGCAGCCTCAACCCTTATCAGCCCCAGCATTTT.

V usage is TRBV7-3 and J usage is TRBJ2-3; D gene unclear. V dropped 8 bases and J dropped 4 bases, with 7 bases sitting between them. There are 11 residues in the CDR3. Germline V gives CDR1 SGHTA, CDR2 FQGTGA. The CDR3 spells CASPVPDTQYF. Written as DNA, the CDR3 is TGTGCCAGCCCCGTCCCAGATACGCAGTATTTT. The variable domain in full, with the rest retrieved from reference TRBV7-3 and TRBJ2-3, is GAGVSQTPSNKVTEKGKYVELRCDPISGHTALYWYRQSLGQGPEFLIYFQGTGAADDSGLPNDRFFAVRPEGSVSTLKIQRTERGDSAVYLCASPVPDTQYFGPGTRLTVL.

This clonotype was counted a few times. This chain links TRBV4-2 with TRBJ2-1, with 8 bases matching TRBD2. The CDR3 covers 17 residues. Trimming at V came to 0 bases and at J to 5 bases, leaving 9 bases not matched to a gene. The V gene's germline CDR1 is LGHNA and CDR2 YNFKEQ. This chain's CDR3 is CASSQDPLFSGDNEQFF. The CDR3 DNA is TGTGCCAGCAGCCAAGACCCACTTTTTAGCGGGGACAATGAGCAGTTCTTC.

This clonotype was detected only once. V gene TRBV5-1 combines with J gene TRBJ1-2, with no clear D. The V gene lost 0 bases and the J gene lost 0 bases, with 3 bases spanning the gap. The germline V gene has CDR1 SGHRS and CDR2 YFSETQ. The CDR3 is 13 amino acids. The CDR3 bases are TGCGCCAGCAGCTTGGCTGCTAACTATGGCTACACCTTC. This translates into CASSLAANYGYTF.

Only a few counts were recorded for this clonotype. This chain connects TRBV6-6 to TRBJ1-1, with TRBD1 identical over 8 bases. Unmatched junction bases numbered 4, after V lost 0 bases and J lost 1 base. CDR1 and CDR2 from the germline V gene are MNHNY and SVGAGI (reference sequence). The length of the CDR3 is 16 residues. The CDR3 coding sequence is TGTGCCAGCAGTTACTCCCAGGGGGCTTGGAACACTGAAGCTTTCTTT. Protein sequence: CASSYSQGAWNTEAFF.

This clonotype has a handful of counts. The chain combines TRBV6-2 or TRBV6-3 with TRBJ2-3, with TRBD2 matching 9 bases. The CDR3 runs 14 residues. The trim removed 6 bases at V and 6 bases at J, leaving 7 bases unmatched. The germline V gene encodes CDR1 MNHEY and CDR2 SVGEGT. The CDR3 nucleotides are TGTGCCAGCAGCGAGGGACTAGCCTCGGATACGCAGTATTTT. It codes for CASSEGLASDTQYF.

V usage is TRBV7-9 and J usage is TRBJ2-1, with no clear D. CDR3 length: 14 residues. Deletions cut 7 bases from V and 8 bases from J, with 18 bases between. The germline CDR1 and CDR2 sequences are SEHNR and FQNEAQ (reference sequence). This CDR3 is CASTPPQYSYEQFF. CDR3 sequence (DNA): TGTGCCAGCACGCCCCCACAGTATTCTTATGAGCAGTTCTTC.

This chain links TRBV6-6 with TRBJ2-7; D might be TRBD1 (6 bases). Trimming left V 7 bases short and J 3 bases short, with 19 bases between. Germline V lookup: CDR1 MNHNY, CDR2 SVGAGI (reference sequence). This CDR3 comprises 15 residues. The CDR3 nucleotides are TGTGCCAGCACCAAAACCGGGCAGGGGAACTACGAGCAGTACTTC. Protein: CASTKTGQGNYEQYF.

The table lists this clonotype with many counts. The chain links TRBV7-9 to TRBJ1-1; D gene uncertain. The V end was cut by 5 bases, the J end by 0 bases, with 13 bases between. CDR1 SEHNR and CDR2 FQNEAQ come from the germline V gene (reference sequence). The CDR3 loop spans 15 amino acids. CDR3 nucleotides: TGTGCCAGCAGCGCCCCCGCGGGAATGAACACTGAAGCTTTCTTT. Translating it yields CASSAPAGMNTEAFF.